The 26 T cell receptor beta chains below come from one sample, sequenced in a study of control samples from healthy donors and cancer patients (dated by TCRdb to 2020 to 2022). Library preparation used the immunoSEQ multiplex PCR assay. Held by TCRdb, this immuneACCESS table contains in-frame sequences only and omits some clones. Under half of the omission traces to an unresolved V gene where checked; the cause of the rest is unknown. Counted in this sample were more than 90,000 clones; roughly 91% of them appeared once. The ten largest clones add up to under 10% of the sample. Specimen: blood. The receptors here all came from a man aged 30 to 45 in good health.

The rearrangement joins TRBV28 to TRBJ2-4; 15 bases are a match to TRBD2. This CDR3 comprises 19 residues. Unmatched junction bases numbered 9, after V lost 6 bases and J lost 0 bases. CDR1 is MDHEN, CDR2 SYDVKM, per germline. This CDR3 is CASSRPQGLAGGAKNIQYF. The CDR3 DNA reads as TGTGCCAGCAGCCGACCCCAGGGACTAGCGGGAGGAGCCAAAAACATTCAGTACTTC. Full variable domain (rest looked up from reference TRBV28 and TRBJ2-4): DVKVTQSSRYLVKRTGEKVFLECVQDMDHENMFWYRQDPGLGLRLIYFSYDVKMKEKGDIPEGYSVSREKKERFSLILESASTNQTSMYLCASSRPQGLAGGAKNIQYFGAGTRLSVL.

This clone came up a few times. The chain couples TRBV7-2 to TRBJ2-1, with no clear D. CDR3 length: 14 residues. Trimming shortened V by 2 bases and J by 5 bases, and 10 bases separated the two germline ends. From germline, CDR1 is SGHTA and CDR2 FQGNSA. CDR3 residues: CASSLLRVHNEQFF. The CDR3 DNA follows: TGTGCCAGCAGCTTATTACGGGTCCACAATGAGCAGTTCTTC.

This clone was observed once. The chain employs TRBV5-1 and TRBJ2-7; the D is unclear. The CDR3 runs 15 residues. The germline V and J ends were trimmed by 4 bases and 0 bases, with 14 bases remaining between them. Germline V CDR1 and CDR2: SGHRS, YFSETQ. This CDR3 reads CASSPIPWSSYEQYF. DNA for the CDR3: TGCGCCAGCAGCCCCATCCCATGGAGCTCCTACGAGCAGTACTTC.

The V call is TRBV27, the J call TRBJ2-4, with 16 bases that match TRBD2. The CDR3 runs 18 residues. J was trimmed by 7 bases and V by 5 bases; bases with no gene match: 11. CDR1 and CDR2 (germline): MNHEY, SMNVEV (reference sequence). CDR3 nucleotide sequence: TGTGCCAGCAGTCCTACCGGGACTAGCGGGAGGGGTAGGAACATTCAGTACTTC. This encodes CASSPTGTSGRGRNIQYF.

The chain recombines TRBV7-2 with TRBJ1-5; unclear D gene. Trimming took 0 bases from V and 6 from J, leaving 12 bases between them. The CDR3 has 15 amino acids. CDR1 is SGHTA and CDR2 is FQGNSA in the germline V gene. CDR3 coding DNA: TGTGCCAGCAGCTTAGCCAGTCAGGCAGGTCAGCCCCAGCATTTT. This codes for CASSLASQAGQPQHF.

The rearrangement joins TRBV3-1 (or the pseudogene TRBV3-2) to TRBJ2-7, with D maybe TRBD2 (5 bases). The germline V and J ends were trimmed by 4 bases and 3 bases, with 7 bases remaining between them. Germline V gene lookup returns CDR1 LGHDT and CDR2 YNNKEL (reference sequence). The CDR3 covers 12 residues. CDR3 protein: CASSPRGYEQYF. CDR3 DNA sequence: TGTGCCAGCAGCCCCCGGGGCTACGAGCAGTACTTC.

The genes are TRBV10-3 and TRBJ2-7; D is undetermined. Germline V CDR1 and CDR2: ENHRY, SYGVKD. V shed 2 bases and J shed 3 bases, with 8 bases lying between them. The CDR3 length is 13 residues. The CDR3 DNA follows: TGTGCCATCAGTGAGGGAGCTAGCTACGAGCAGTACTTC. Translated, it gives CAISEGASYEQYF.

This clone was picked up a small number of times. This rearrangement joins TRBV7-2 to TRBJ2-3, with 14 bases aligning to TRBD2. The germline CDR1 and CDR2 sequences are SGHTA and FQGNSA. CDR3 length: 15 residues. The ends lost 5 bases at V and 5 bases at J; junction bases unmatched: 3. The DNA for the CDR3 is TGTGCCAGCAGCCTCGGGACTAGCGGGAGAGATACGCAGTATTTT. This codes for CASSLGTSGRDTQYF.

The CDR3 protein is CASSIVLTDSTDTQYF. DNA of the CDR3: TGTGCCAGTAGTATAGTCCTAACGGATAGCACAGATACGCAGTATTTT. The chain is built from TRBV19 and TRBJ2-3; no firm D call. V was clipped by 1 base and J by 0 bases, with 11 bases between them. CDR3 length equals 16 residues. Germline lookup yields CDR1 LNHDA and CDR2 SQIVND (reference sequence).

The genes are TRBV4-1 and TRBJ1-5, with 7 bases identical to TRBD1. Looked up from germline, CDR1 is MGHRA and CDR2 is YSYEKL. After removal of 2 bases from V and 5 bases from J, the junction contained 12 bases not matched to a gene. This CDR3 has 17 amino acids. In DNA form, the CDR3 reads TGCGCCAGCAGCCAATCAGGTCAACAGGGGCCGGATCAGCCCCAGCATTTT. As protein: CASSQSGQQGPDQPQHF.

The J gene is TRBJ1-2, the V gene TRBV12-5; 11 nucleotides align to TRBD1. There are 16 residues in the CDR3. After removal of 1 base from V and 7 bases from J, the junction contained 8 bases not matched to a gene. Germline CDR1 reads LGHNT; CDR2 reads FRNRAP. The CDR3 is CASGLGIGQGARGYTF. DNA for the CDR3: TGTGCTAGTGGTTTGGGGATCGGACAGGGGGCTCGTGGCTACACCTTC.

This clone was picked up one time. The V and J genes are TRBV20-1 and TRBJ2-7; D assignment may be TRBD1 or TRBD2 (5 bases each). CDR3 size: 12 residues. Germline V gene lookup returns CDR1 DFQATT and CDR2 SNEGSKA (reference sequence). V lost 3 bases to trimming and J lost 5 bases, with 11 bases between them. This chain's CDR3 is CSASLTGHEQYF. The CDR3, as DNA: TGCAGTGCTAGTCTCACGGGACACGAGCAGTACTTC.

This sequence joins TRBV19 and TRBJ2-7; 10 bases line up with TRBD2. The V and J ends lost 3 bases and 1 base, in that order; junction bases with no gene match: 9. The germline gives CDR1 LNHDA, CDR2 SQIVND (reference sequence). There are 17 residues in the CDR3. The CDR3 DNA follows: TGTGCCAGTAGTATGCGAGACGGGACTAGCGTGTCCTACGAGCAGTACTTC. Protein: CASSMRDGTSVSYEQYF. Full variable domain (remainder filled in from reference TRBV19 and TRBJ2-7): DGGITQSPKYLFRKEGQNVTLSCEQNLNHDAMYWYRQDPGQGLRLIYYSQIVNDFQKGDIAEGYSVSREKKESFPLTVTSAQKNPTAFYLCASSMRDGTSVSYEQYFGPGTRLTVT.

This clone was seen a handful of times. The V call is TRBV6-5, the J call TRBJ1-2, with TRBD1 as a possible D gene (5 bases). Looked up from germline, CDR1 is MNHEY and CDR2 is SVGAGI. V was shortened by 6 bases and J by 8 bases, with 16 bases between the two germline ends. CDR3 length equals 13 residues. The CDR3 DNA reads as TGTGCCAGCAGCTATGGGTTTGAGGGGGGCTACACCTTC. Protein sequence: CASSYGFEGGYTF.

The chain combines TRBV5-1 with TRBJ2-5, with D perhaps given as TRBD1 or TRBD2 (5 bases each). Germline V lookup: CDR1 SGHRS, CDR2 YFSETQ. The V end lost 4 bases, the J end lost 1 base, and 14 bases lay between the germline ends. The CDR3 runs to 15 residues. CDR3 protein: CASSLGTTVQETQYF. The CDR3 DNA reads TGCGCCAGCAGCCTCGGGACCACCGTCCAAGAGACCCAGTACTTC.

The rearrangement uses TRBV7-2 and TRBJ1-5; no firm D call. Trimming took off 3 bases at V and 4 bases at J, with 7 bases between the two ends. Per the germline V gene, CDR1 is SGHTA and CDR2 is FQGNSA. The CDR3 is 13 amino acids. The CDR3 nucleotides read TGTGCCAGCAGCTTCGCTGGTAATCAGCCCCAGCATTTT. It codes for CASSFAGNQPQHF. The full variable domain, with the rest looked up from reference TRBV7-2 and TRBJ1-5, is GAGVSQSPSNKVTEKGKDVELRCDPISGHTALYWYRQSLGQGLEFLIYFQGNSAPDKSGLPSDRFSAERTGGSVSTLTIQRTQQEDSAVYLCASSFAGNQPQHFGDGTRLSIL.

J is TRBJ2-1 and V is TRBV10-3; D is ambiguous. The CDR3 has 11 amino acids. Trimming stripped 8 bases from V and 3 bases from J, with 5 bases between. Germline V gene sequence: CDR1 ENHRY, CDR2 SYGVKD. The CDR3 region is CAIADYNEQFF. CDR3 DNA: TGTGCCATCGCAGACTACAATGAGCAGTTCTTC.

This chain uses TRBV10-3 with TRBJ1-2; 7 bases are shared with TRBD1. Losses at the gene ends were 6 bases for V and 4 bases for J; bases not matched to a gene: 5. Germline values: CDR1 ENHRY, CDR2 SYGVKD. The CDR3 is 13 amino acids. DNA for the CDR3: TGTGCCATCAGGCAGGGGGTATTCTATGGCTACACCTTC. Amino acid sequence: CAIRQGVFYGYTF.

V gene TRBV24-1 combines with J gene TRBJ2-5, with no clear D. In germline, CDR1 is KGHDR, CDR2 SFDVKD. The CDR3 length is 16 residues. V was pared by 5 bases and J by 1 base, with 16 bases between. The chain's CDR3 is CATSGPLGESQETQYF. CDR3 DNA: TGTGCCACCAGTGGTCCCCTGGGCGAATCCCAAGAGACCCAGTACTTC.

This chain connects TRBV4-1 to TRBJ1-4; D is undetermined. The CDR3 contains 13 residues. Germline assignment: CDR1 MGHRA and CDR2 YSYEKL. V was clipped by 6 bases and J by 5 bases, with 10 bases between them. CDR3 in DNA: TGCGCCAGCAGGTGGACTCCCAATGAAAAACTGTTTTTT. Encoded protein: CASRWTPNEKLFF.

The V call is TRBV24-1, the J call TRBJ1-2; 8 bases fit TRBD1. This CDR3 is 13 amino acids long. V lost 7 bases and J lost 7; bases outside the gene matches: 7. The germline gives CDR1 KGHDR, CDR2 SFDVKD. CDR3 region: CATSQDRVGGYTF. In DNA form, the CDR3 reads TGTGCCACCAGCCAGGACAGGGTAGGTGGCTACACCTTC.

V is TRBV7-2 and J is TRBJ1-1, with no clear D. The V and J ends lost 2 bases and 2 bases respectively, with 18 bases between them. Looked up from germline, CDR1 is SGHTA and CDR2 is FQGNSA. There are 17 residues in the CDR3. The CDR3 DNA follows: TGTGCCAGCAGCTTATTGGGCCCGCGACGATTTAACACTGAAGCTTTCTTT. Translated, it gives CASSLLGPRRFNTEAFF.

This clone appeared a single time. This chain uses TRBV6-5 with TRBJ2-1; 8 nucleotides align to TRBD1. The CDR3 runs 13 residues. From germline, CDR1 is MNHEY and CDR2 SVGAGI. Unmatched junction bases numbered 4, after V lost 5 bases and J lost 7 bases. The CDR3 region has the DNA TGTGCCAGCAGTCGACAGGGGAGGAATGAGCAGTTCTTC. Translation: CASSRQGRNEQFF.

This chain links TRBV16 with TRBJ1-5; D may be TRBD1 (5 bases). Germline V CDR1 and CDR2: KGHSY, FQNENV. Trimming stripped 10 bases from V and 7 bases from J, with 14 bases between. The CDR3 covers 12 residues. The CDR3 reads CATQGGGQPQHF. CDR3 coding DNA: TGTGCCACCCAGGGCGGGGGGCAGCCCCAGCATTTT.

J is TRBJ2-1 and V is TRBV10-3, with D perhaps TRBD1 or TRBD2 (5 bases each). V lost 8 bases, J lost 5 bases, and 13 bases lay in between. CDR1 and CDR2 from the germline V gene are ENHRY and SYGVKD. The CDR3 runs 13 residues. CDR3 amino acids: CAIGKGPDNEQFF. DNA for the CDR3: TGTGCCATCGGGAAGGGACCCGACAATGAGCAGTTCTTC.

This clone was detected a few times. The V gene is TRBV27, the J gene TRBJ1-6; D perhaps matches TRBD1 (5 bases). The V and J ends lost 6 bases and 4 bases respectively, with 19 bases between them. Germline assignment: CDR1 MNHEY and CDR2 SMNVEV (reference sequence). The CDR3 contains 17 residues. In nucleotides, the CDR3 is TGTGCCAGCAGGATACGAACTATGGGGCCTTATAATTCACCCCTCCACTTT. The encoded protein is CASRIRTMGPYNSPLHF.